The rows below give T cell receptor beta chains drawn from one sample of a study of blood T cell repertoires in COVID-19. Sequenced by immunoSEQ multiplex PCR; TCRdb stores in-frame clones only, minus some. The sample yields over 300,000 clones, around 90% seen once. Sequencing was done on a sample of peripheral blood. These receptors all come from a man aged 18 to 35 with active or convalescent COVID-19. Both conserved end residues are part of each CDR3. Fields, in order: clone size, J gene, D gene, V gene, CDR3 protein, CDR3 DNA. D genes are given only for firm matches. The size entry is marked missing in some rows and otherwise reads once, few, many or a size class.

clone_size: -
j_call: TRBJ2-1
d_call: TRBD1
v_call: TRBV19
cdr3_aa: CASSTQTGANGWFF
cdr3_nt: TGTGCCAGTAGTACACAGACAGGGGCCAATGGGTGGTTCTTC

clone_size: -
j_call: TRBJ1-4
d_call: TRBD1
v_call: TRBV7-9
cdr3_aa: CASSLGQGNEKLFF
cdr3_nt: TGTGCCAGCAGCTTGGGACAGGGTAATGAAAAACTGTTTTTT

clone_size: -
j_call: TRBJ1-2
d_call: -
v_call: TRBV7-9
cdr3_aa: CASSPNDPGGVRYTF
cdr3_nt: TGTGCCAGCAGCCCAAATGACCCGGGGGGGGTGCGCTACACCTTC

clone_size: few
j_call: TRBJ1-5
d_call: -
v_call: TRBV10-3
cdr3_aa: CAISRGGDSNQPQHF
cdr3_nt: TGTGCCATCTCAAGGGGGGGAGATAGCAATCAGCCCCAGCATTTT

clone_size: -
j_call: TRBJ2-2
d_call: TRBD2
v_call: TRBV9
cdr3_aa: CASSARGTSGPGELFF
cdr3_nt: TGTGCCAGCAGCGCTCGTGGGACTAGCGGGCCCGGGGAGCTGTTTTTT

clone_size: -
j_call: TRBJ2-5
d_call: -
v_call: TRBV6-5
cdr3_aa: CASIVTGPQETQYF
cdr3_nt: TGTGCCAGCATAGTAACAGGTCCCCAAGAGACCCAGTACTTC

clone_size: -
j_call: TRBJ2-4
d_call: -
v_call: TRBV5-1
cdr3_aa: CASSSVGGLDIQYF
cdr3_nt: TGCGCCAGCAGCTCGGTAGGGGGTTTAGACATTCAGTACTTC

clone_size: -
j_call: TRBJ2-7
d_call: TRBD1
v_call: TRBV19
cdr3_aa: CASKGTGGLEQYF
cdr3_nt: TGTGCCAGTAAGGGGACAGGGGGGCTCGAGCAGTACTTC

clone_size: -
j_call: TRBJ2-7
d_call: -
v_call: TRBV7-9
cdr3_aa: CASSLVPAGVYEQYF
cdr3_nt: TGTGCCAGCAGCTTAGTTCCGGCAGGGGTCTACGAGCAGTACTTC

clone_size: -
j_call: TRBJ2-3
d_call: -
v_call: TRBV20-1
cdr3_aa: CSARVLGHF
cdr3_nt: TGCAGTGCTAGAGTTCTGGGGCATTTT

clone_size: once
j_call: TRBJ2-3
d_call: -
v_call: TRBV6-5
cdr3_aa: CASSRGRGTDTQYF
cdr3_nt: TGTGCCAGCAGCCGGGGTCGGGGCACAGATACGCAGTATTTT

clone_size: -
j_call: TRBJ2-3
d_call: -
v_call: TRBV27
cdr3_aa: CASTSTDTQYF
cdr3_nt: TGTGCCAGCACTAGCACAGATACGCAGTATTTT

clone_size: -
j_call: TRBJ2-5
d_call: -
v_call: TRBV30
cdr3_aa: CAWSQRVGETQYF
cdr3_nt: TGTGCCTGGAGCCAGAGGGTTGGAGAGACCCAGTACTTC

clone_size: -
j_call: TRBJ1-6
d_call: TRBD1
v_call: TRBV7-3
cdr3_aa: CASSFGTGRFSNSPLHF
cdr3_nt: TGTGCCAGCAGCTTCGGGACAGGGCGTTTCTCCAATTCACCCCTCCACTTT

clone_size: -
j_call: TRBJ2-3
d_call: TRBD2
v_call: TRBV29-1
cdr3_aa: CSVTSGTDTQYF
cdr3_nt: TGCAGCGTTACTAGCGGCACAGATACGCAGTATTTT

clone_size: -
j_call: TRBJ1-1
d_call: -
v_call: TRBV4-3
cdr3_aa: CASSQVTPFEAFF
cdr3_nt: TGCGCCAGCAGCCAAGTCACCCCTTTCGAGGCTTTCTTT

clone_size: -
j_call: TRBJ1-1
d_call: -
v_call: TRBV7-6
cdr3_aa: CASSPTGISNTEAFF
cdr3_nt: TGTGCCAGCAGCCCCACAGGGATTTCAAACACTGAAGCTTTCTTT

clone_size: -
j_call: TRBJ2-2
d_call: -
v_call: TRBV7-9
cdr3_aa: CASSFHRLNVWTGELFF
cdr3_nt: TGTGCCAGCAGCTTTCACAGGTTGAATGTTTGGACCGGGGAGCTGTTTTTT

clone_size: -
j_call: TRBJ1-1
d_call: TRBD1
v_call: TRBV6-5
cdr3_aa: CASSWGQENTEAFF
cdr3_nt: TGTGCCAGCAGTTGGGGACAGGAGAACACTGAAGCTTTCTTT

clone_size: -
j_call: TRBJ2-2
d_call: TRBD2
v_call: TRBV7-9
cdr3_aa: CASSLVGLASTGELFF
cdr3_nt: TGTGCCAGCAGCTTAGTAGGACTAGCGAGCACCGGGGAGCTGTTTTTT

clone_size: -
j_call: TRBJ2-3
d_call: TRBD1
v_call: TRBV18
cdr3_aa: CASSPQGAGTDTQYF
cdr3_nt: TGTGCCAGCTCACCGCAGGGGGCCGGCACAGATACGCAGTATTTT

clone_size: -
j_call: TRBJ2-7
d_call: -
v_call: TRBV5-5
cdr3_aa: CASSLGVDREQYF
cdr3_nt: TGTGCCAGCAGCTTGGGGGTAGACAGGGAGCAGTACTTC

clone_size: -
j_call: TRBJ1-6
d_call: TRBD1
v_call: TRBV2
cdr3_aa: CASRVTGGDSPLHF
cdr3_nt: TGTGCCAGCAGGGTGACAGGGGGCGATTCACCCCTCCACTTT

clone_size: -
j_call: TRBJ2-2
d_call: TRBD1
v_call: TRBV27
cdr3_aa: CASSPRGRGTGELFF
cdr3_nt: TGTGCCAGCAGTCCAAGGGGGCGAGGGACCGGGGAGCTGTTTTTT

clone_size: -
j_call: TRBJ1-2
d_call: TRBD1
v_call: TRBV5-6
cdr3_aa: CASSWLGTANYGYTF
cdr3_nt: TGTGCCAGCAGCTGGCTGGGGACAGCTAACTATGGCTACACCTTC

clone_size: -
j_call: TRBJ2-5
d_call: -
v_call: TRBV7-2
cdr3_aa: CASSQRQGGAGETQYF
cdr3_nt: TGTGCCAGCAGCCAGAGACAAGGGGGTGCGGGAGAGACCCAGTACTTC

clone_size: -
j_call: TRBJ2-5
d_call: TRBD2
v_call: TRBV24-1
cdr3_aa: CATSEDPGLAGEETQYF
cdr3_nt: TGTGCCACCAGTGAGGATCCGGGACTAGCGGGGGAAGAGACCCAGTACTTC

clone_size: -
j_call: TRBJ2-1
d_call: TRBD2
v_call: TRBV27
cdr3_aa: CASSLSGGEQFF
cdr3_nt: TGTGCCAGCAGTTTATCGGGGGGGGAGCAGTTCTTC

clone_size: -
j_call: TRBJ2-1
d_call: -
v_call: TRBV19
cdr3_aa: CASSMVQGWNEQFF
cdr3_nt: TGTGCCAGTAGTATGGTACAGGGTTGGAATGAGCAGTTCTTC

clone_size: -
j_call: TRBJ1-2
d_call: -
v_call: TRBV28
cdr3_aa: CASSSFYGYTF
cdr3_nt: TGTGCCAGCAGTTCATTCTATGGCTACACCTTC

clone_size: once
j_call: TRBJ1-1
d_call: -
v_call: TRBV28
cdr3_aa: CASSPRTEAFF
cdr3_nt: TGTGCCAGCAGTCCGAGGACTGAAGCTTTCTTT